The 14 T cell receptor beta chains given below trace back to one sample, sequenced in a study of cytomegalovirus exposure and HLA in healthy donors. Use of 60 Vbeta and 13 Jbeta primers characterized the PCR. Some clones are missing from TCRdb's copy, which holds only in-frame ones; the method was immunoSEQ multiplex PCR. The table shows 35,000 to 45,000 clones, with 70% to 85% occurring only once. The sequenced sample was PBMCs. These receptors all stem from a woman between 18 and 30 years old in good health and CMV-seropositive.

The rearrangement uses TRBV23-1 and TRBJ2-1, with a tentative D call TRBD2 (6 bases). TRBV23-1 is noted as an ORF with a role that remains uncertain. The V end lost 0 bases, the J end lost 6 bases, and 24 bases lay between the germline ends. This CDR3 spans 19 amino acids. The CDR3 DNA reads as TGCGCCAGCAGTCAATCCGCTCCAACCGCTGGAGGGGAGGTCAATGAGCAGTTCTTC. This gives the protein CASSQSAPTAGGEVNEQFF.

CDR3 DNA: TGTGCCAGCAGCGTAATAGACAGGGTCGGGGCCTACGAGCAGTACTTC. It codes for CASSVIDRVGAYEQYF. This chain uses TRBV5-6 with TRBJ2-5, with TRBD1 identical over 7 bases. The DNA end is more similar to TRBJ2-7, so the J call may be wrong. This CDR3 contains 16 residues. The germline V gene has CDR1 SGHDT and CDR2 YYEEEE.

The chain carries TRBV4-3 and TRBJ1-2; 10 positions match TRBD1. Germline V lookup: CDR1 LGHNA, CDR2 YSLEER. The ends lost 0 bases at V and 7 bases at J; junction bases unmatched: 5. The CDR3 extends over 15 amino acids. The CDR3 nucleotides read TGCGCCAGCAGCCAAGAGGGACAGGGGCCAATTGGCTACACCTTC. It translates to CASSQEGQGPIGYTF.

This chain uses TRBV19 with TRBJ1-3; 9 nucleotides line up with TRBD1. The germline V gene has CDR1 LNHDA and CDR2 SQIVND (reference sequence). The CDR3 has 14 amino acids. The V and J ends lost 7 bases and 9 bases, in that order; junction bases with no gene match: 10. CDR3 DNA sequence: TGTGCCAGTAAACCGGGACAGGGATTCTTCACCATATATTTT. As protein: CASKPGQGFFTIYF.

The chain joins TRBV5-8 to TRBJ2-1; 9 positions agree with TRBD2. V trimming: 6 bases; J trimming: 8 bases; junction bases outside the gene matches: 15. In germline, CDR1 is SGHTS, CDR2 YDEGEE. This CDR3 has 16 residues. CDR3 residues: CASTLEEREAMDEQFF. Written as DNA, the CDR3 is TGTGCCAGCACCCTGGAGGAGCGGGAGGCGATGGATGAGCAGTTCTTC.

Turning to this clone: One junction end does not reproduce the germline sequence, and a read error may be involved. The chain combines TRBV7-9 with TRBJ2-7, with TRBD2 matching 7 bases. CDR1 and CDR2 (germline): SEHNR, FQNEAQ (reference sequence). CDR3 length equals 16 residues. The DNA of the CDR3 is TGTTCCAGCAGCTTAGAAGGGAGGGACCGCTGGGACGAGCAGTACTTC. As protein: CSSSLEGRDRWDEQYF.

V is TRBV7-9 and J is TRBJ2-7; 11 positions agree with TRBD2. This CDR3 spans 14 amino acids. Germline V gene lookup returns CDR1 SEHNR and CDR2 FQNEAQ (reference sequence). V lost 3 bases to trimming and J lost 6 bases; unmatched junction nucleotides: 4. CDR3 residues: CASSLPGLAVEQYF. CDR3 nucleotide sequence: TGTGCCAGCAGCTTGCCGGGACTAGCGGTCGAGCAGTACTTC.

This clone appeared a few times. The chain has TRBV6-1 and TRBJ1-2; D is uncertain. The V gene's germline CDR1 is MNHNS and CDR2 SASEGT. The CDR3 is 14 amino acids. Trimming took off 4 bases at V and 4 bases at J, with 13 bases between the two ends. CDR3 DNA: TGTGCCAGCAGTGGACCTGGCCCTAGCTATGGCTACACCTTC. This codes for CASSGPGPSYGYTF.

V is TRBV19 and J is TRBJ2-3, with D possibly matching TRBD1 (5 bases). CDR3 length: 15 amino acids. V dropped 3 bases and J dropped 0 bases, with 10 bases sitting between them. Germline lookup yields CDR1 LNHDA and CDR2 SQIVND (reference sequence). The CDR3 here is CASSMWQGSTDTQYF. Here the CDR3 DNA reads TGTGCCAGTAGTATGTGGCAGGGTAGCACAGATACGCAGTATTTT.

The chain couples TRBV4-3 to TRBJ2-5; 8 nucleotides line up with TRBD1. Near its end, the DNA agrees better with TRBJ2-7, so the J call may be wrong. The CDR3 is 15 amino acids. Germline-derived CDR1 and CDR2 are LGHNA and YSLEER. The CDR3 loop is CASSQGRTGSYEQYF. The CDR3, as DNA: TGCGCCAGCAGCCAAGGGAGGACAGGGTCCTACGAGCAGTACTTC.

The chain links TRBV6-1 to TRBJ2-5; 7 nucleotides line up with TRBD2. CDR1 and CDR2 from the germline V gene are MNHNS and SASEGT. The J segment lost 4 bases and the V segment lost 4 bases, leaving 3 bases of the junction unmatched. CDR3 length equals 13 residues. The CDR3 nucleotides read TGTGCCAGCAGTGGGGGGGGGTTAGAGACCCAGTACTTC. Translating it yields CASSGGGLETQYF.

The CDR3 is CASSVGDRARGVYGYTF. The CDR3 coding sequence is TGTGCCAGCAGCGTAGGGGACAGGGCGAGGGGGGTATATGGCTACACCTTC. V usage is TRBV9 and J usage is TRBJ1-2; TRBD1 aligns across 9 bases. The germline gives CDR1 SGDLS, CDR2 YYNGEE. The ends lost 0 bases at V and 5 bases at J; junction bases unmatched: 11. The CDR3 loop spans 17 amino acids.

The chain couples TRBV6-5 to TRBJ2-3; 10 bases match TRBD2. This CDR3 has 16 residues. The J segment lost 1 base and the V segment lost 3 bases, leaving 4 bases of the junction unmatched. Germline lookup yields CDR1 MNHEY and CDR2 SVGAGI. DNA for the CDR3: TGTGCCAGCAGTTATAAAACTAGCGGGGGCACAGATACGCAGTATTTT. This sequence encodes CASSYKTSGGTDTQYF.

The chain combines TRBV29-1 with TRBJ2-7; tentative D call: TRBD1 (5 bases). Deletions cut 2 bases from V and 1 base from J, with 15 bases between. This CDR3 is 15 amino acids long. The V gene's germline CDR1 is SQVTM and CDR2 ANQGSEA. In DNA, the CDR3 is TGCAGCGTTGAAAGGATGACAGCTAGGTCCTACGAGCAGTACTTC. Its translation is CSVERMTARSYEQYF.